The clone carrying this T cell receptor beta chain showed up many times. The antigen is unknown. These data originate in a study of T cells after posttransplantation cyclophosphamide. Whole-study findings and limits: Donor-recipient repertoire similarity was low at 1-2 months, rising over year one. TRB clonality was highly associated with recipient CMV seropositivity and reactivation.

Sequenced by immunoSEQ multiplex PCR; TCRdb stores in-frame clones only, minus some. In total the sample includes more than 25,000 clones, none of them seen once. CDR1 SGHRS and CDR2 YFSETQ come from the germline V gene. There are 17 residues in the CDR3. The junction had 15 bases not matched to a gene; V was cut back by 6 bases and J by 6 bases. Input material: PBMCs. This clonotype was sampled from a man over 45 in good health, CMV-negative, and a related stem cell transplant donor. The rearrangement joins TRBV5-1 to TRBJ1-4; 9 nucleotides align to TRBD1. Here the CDR3 reads CASMYGTGRRGDEKLFF. Written as DNA, the CDR3 is TGCGCCAGCATGTACGGGACAGGGAGACGGGGGGATGAAAAACTGTTTTTT.